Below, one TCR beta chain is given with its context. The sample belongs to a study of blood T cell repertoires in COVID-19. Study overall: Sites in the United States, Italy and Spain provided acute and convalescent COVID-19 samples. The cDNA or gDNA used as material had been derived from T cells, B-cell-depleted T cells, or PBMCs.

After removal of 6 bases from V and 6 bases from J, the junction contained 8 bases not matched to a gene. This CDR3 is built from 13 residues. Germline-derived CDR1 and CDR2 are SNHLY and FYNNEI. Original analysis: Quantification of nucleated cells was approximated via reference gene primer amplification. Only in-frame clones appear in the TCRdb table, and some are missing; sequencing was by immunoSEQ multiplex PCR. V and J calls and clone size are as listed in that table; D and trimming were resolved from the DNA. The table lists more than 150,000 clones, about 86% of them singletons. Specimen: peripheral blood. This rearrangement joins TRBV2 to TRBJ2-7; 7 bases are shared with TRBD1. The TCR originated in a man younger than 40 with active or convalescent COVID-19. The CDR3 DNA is TGTGCCAGCAGCCCAGGGGGAGATCGCGAGCAGTACGTC. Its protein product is CASSPGGDREQYV.